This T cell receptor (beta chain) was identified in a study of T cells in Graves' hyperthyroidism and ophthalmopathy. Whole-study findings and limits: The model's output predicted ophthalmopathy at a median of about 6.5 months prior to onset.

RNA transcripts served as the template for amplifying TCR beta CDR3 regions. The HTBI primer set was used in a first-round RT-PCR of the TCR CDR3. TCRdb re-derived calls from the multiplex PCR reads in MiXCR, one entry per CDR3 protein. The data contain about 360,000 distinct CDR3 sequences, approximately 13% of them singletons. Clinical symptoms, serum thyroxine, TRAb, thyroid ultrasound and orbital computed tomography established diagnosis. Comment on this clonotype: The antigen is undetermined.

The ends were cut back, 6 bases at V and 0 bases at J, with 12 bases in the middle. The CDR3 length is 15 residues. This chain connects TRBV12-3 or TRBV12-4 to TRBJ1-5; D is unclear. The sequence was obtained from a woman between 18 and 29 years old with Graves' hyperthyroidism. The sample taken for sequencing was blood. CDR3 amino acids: CASRTDVNSNQPQHF. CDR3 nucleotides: TGTGCCAGCAGAACGGACGTGAATAGCAATCAGCCCCAGCATTTT.